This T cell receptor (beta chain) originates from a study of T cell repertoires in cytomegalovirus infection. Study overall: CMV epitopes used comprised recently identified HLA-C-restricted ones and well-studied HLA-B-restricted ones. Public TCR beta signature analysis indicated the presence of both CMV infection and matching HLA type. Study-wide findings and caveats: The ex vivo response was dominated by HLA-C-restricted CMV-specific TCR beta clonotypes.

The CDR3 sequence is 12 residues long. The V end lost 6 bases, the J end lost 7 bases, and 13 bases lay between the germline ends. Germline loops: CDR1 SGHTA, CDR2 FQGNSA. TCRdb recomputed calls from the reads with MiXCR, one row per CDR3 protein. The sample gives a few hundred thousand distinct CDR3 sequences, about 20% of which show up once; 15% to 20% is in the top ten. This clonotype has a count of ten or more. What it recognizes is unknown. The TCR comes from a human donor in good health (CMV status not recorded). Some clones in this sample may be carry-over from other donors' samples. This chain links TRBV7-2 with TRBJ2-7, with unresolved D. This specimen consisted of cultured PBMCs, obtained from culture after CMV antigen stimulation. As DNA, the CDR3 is TGTGCCAGCAGATCCGGGTTGGGGGAGCAGTACTTC. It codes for CASRSGLGEQYF.